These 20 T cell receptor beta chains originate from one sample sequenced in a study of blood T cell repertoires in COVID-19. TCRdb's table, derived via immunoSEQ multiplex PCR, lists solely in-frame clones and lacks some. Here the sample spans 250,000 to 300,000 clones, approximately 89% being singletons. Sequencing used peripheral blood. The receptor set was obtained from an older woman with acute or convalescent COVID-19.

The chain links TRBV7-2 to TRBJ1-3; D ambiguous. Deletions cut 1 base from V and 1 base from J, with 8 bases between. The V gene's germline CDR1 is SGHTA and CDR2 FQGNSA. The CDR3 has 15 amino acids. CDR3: CASSLGPGSGNTIYF. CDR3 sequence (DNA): TGTGCCAGCAGCTTAGGTCCGGGATCTGGAAACACCATATATTTT.

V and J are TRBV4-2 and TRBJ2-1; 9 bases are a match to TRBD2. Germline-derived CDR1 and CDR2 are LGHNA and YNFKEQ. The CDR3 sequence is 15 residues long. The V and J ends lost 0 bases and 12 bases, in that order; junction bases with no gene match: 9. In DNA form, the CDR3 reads TGTGCCAGCAGCCAAGAGAGTAGCGGGAGTATGGGGCAGTTCTTC. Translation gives CASSQESSGSMGQFF.

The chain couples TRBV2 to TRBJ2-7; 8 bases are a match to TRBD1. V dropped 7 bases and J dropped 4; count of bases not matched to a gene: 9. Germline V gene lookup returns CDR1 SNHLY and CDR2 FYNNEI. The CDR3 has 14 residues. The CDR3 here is CASTAGQGLYEQYF. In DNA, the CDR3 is TGTGCCAGCACCGCAGGACAGGGTTTATACGAGCAGTACTTC.

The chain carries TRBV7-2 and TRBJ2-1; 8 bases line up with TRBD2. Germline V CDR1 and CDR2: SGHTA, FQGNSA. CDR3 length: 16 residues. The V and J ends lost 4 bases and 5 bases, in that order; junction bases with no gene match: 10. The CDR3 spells CASSSPAGLVNNEQFF. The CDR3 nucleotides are TGTGCCAGCAGCTCTCCTGCGGGACTAGTTAACAATGAGCAGTTCTTC.

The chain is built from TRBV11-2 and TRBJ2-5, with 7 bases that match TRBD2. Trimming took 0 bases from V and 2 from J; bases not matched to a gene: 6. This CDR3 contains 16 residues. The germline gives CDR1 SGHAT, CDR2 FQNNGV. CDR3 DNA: TGTGCCAGCAGCTTAGATCGCGAGCGGGGTCAAGAGACCCAGTACTTC. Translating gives CASSLDRERGQETQYF.

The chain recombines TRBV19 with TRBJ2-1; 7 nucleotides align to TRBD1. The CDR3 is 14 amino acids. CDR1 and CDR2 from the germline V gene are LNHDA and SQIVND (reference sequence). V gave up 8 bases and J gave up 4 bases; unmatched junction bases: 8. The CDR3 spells CASSGDRLYNEQFF. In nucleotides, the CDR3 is TGTGCCAGTTCCGGGGACAGACTGTACAATGAGCAGTTCTTC.

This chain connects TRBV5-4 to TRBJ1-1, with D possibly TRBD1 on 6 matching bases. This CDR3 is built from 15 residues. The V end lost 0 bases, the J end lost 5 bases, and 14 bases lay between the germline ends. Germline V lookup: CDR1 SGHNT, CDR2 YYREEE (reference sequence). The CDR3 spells CASSLGGQGRTEAFF. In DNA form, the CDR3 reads TGTGCCAGCAGCTTGGGGGGCCAGGGGCGAACTGAAGCTTTCTTT.

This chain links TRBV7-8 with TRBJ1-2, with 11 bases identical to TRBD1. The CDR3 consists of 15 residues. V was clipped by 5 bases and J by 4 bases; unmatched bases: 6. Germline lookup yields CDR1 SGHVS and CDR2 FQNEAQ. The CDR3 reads CASSKRDRGGYGYTF. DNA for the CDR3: TGTGCCAGCAGCAAACGGGACAGGGGGGGCTATGGCTACACCTTC.

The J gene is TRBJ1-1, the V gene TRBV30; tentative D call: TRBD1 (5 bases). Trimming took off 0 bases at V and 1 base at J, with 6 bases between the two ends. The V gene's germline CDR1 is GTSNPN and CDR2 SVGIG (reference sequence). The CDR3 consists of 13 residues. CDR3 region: CAWSVGGNTEAFF. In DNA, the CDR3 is TGTGCCTGGAGTGTCGGGGGGAACACTGAAGCTTTCTTT. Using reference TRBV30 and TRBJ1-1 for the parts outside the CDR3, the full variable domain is SQTIHQWPATLVQPVGSPLSLECTVEGTSNPNLYWYRQAAGRGLQLLFYSVGIGQISSEVPQNLSASRPQDRQFILSSKKLLLSDSGFYLCAWSVGGNTEAFFGQGTRLTVV.

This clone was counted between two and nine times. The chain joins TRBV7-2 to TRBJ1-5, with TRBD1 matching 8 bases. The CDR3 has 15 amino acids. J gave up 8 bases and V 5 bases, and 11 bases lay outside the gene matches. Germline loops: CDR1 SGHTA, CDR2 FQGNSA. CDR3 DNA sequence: TGTGCCAGCAGCGCAAAGGACAGGGACCGAGAGCCCCAGCATTTT. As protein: CASSAKDRDREPQHF.

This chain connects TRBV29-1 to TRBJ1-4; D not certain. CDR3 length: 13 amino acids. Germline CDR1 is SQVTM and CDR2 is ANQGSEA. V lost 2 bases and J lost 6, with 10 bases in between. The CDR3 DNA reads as TGCAGCGTTGAAAGCCTAGAGCATGAAAAACTGTTTTTT. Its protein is CSVESLEHEKLFF.

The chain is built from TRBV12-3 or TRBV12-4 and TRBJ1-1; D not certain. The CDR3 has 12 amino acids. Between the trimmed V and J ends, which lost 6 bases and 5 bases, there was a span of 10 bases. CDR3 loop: CASSHFVTEAFF. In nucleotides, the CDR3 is TGTGCCAGCAGCCATTTTGTGACTGAAGCTTTCTTT.

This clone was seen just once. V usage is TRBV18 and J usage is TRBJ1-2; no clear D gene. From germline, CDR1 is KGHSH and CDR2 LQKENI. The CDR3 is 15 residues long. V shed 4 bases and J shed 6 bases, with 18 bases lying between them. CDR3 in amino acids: CASSLTHPPGDGYTF. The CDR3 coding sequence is TGTGCCAGCTCACTTACACATCCACCGGGTGATGGCTACACCTTC. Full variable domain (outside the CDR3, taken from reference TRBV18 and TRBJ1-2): NAGVMQNPRHLVRRRGQEARLRCSPMKGHSHVYWYRQLPEEGLKFMVYLQKENIIDESGMPKERFSAEFPKEGPSILRIQQVVRGDSAAYFCASSLTHPPGDGYTFGSGTRLTVV.

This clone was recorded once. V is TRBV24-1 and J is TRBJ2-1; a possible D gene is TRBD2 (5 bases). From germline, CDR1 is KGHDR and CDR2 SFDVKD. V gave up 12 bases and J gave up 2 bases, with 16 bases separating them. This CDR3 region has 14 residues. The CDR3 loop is CAPHSGGPYNEQFF. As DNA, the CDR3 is TGTGCCCCTCACTCCGGAGGTCCCTACAATGAGCAGTTCTTC.

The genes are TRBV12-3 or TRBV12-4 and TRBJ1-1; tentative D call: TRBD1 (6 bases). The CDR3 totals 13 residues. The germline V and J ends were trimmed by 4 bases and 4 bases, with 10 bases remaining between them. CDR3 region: CASSSGAATEAFF. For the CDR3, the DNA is TGTGCCAGCAGTTCAGGGGCGGCCACTGAAGCTTTCTTT.

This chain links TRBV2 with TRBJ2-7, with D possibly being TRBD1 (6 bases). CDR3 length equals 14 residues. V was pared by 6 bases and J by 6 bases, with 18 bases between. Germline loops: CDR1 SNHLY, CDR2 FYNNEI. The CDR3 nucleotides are TGTGCCAGCAGGGACCGGGACATGGGGCTCGAGCAGTACTTC. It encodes CASRDRDMGLEQYF.

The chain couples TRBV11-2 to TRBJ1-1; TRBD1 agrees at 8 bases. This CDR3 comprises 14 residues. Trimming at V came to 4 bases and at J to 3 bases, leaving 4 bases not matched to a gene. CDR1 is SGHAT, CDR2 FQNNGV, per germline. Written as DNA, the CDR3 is TGTGCCAGCAGCTCCAGGGGGCCGGACACTGAAGCTTTCTTT. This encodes CASSSRGPDTEAFF.

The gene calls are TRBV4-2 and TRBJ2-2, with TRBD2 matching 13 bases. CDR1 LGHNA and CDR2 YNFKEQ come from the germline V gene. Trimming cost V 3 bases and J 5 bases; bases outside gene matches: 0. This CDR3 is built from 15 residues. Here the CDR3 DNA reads TGTGCCAGCAGCCAGGGACTAGCGGGGACCGGGGAGCTGTTTTTT. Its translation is CASSQGLAGTGELFF.

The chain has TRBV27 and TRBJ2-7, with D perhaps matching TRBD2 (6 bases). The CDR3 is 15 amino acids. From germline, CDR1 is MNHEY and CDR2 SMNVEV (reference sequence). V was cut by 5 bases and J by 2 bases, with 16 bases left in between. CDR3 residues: CASSTLTGDPYEQYF. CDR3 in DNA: TGTGCCAGCAGTACGCTAACGGGAGACCCCTACGAGCAGTACTTC.

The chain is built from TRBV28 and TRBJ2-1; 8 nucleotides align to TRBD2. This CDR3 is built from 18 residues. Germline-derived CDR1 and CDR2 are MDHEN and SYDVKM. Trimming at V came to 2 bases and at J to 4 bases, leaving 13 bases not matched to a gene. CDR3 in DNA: TGTGCCAGCAGTTTAACCCCGCCCTCTAGCGGGCTGTACAATGAGCAGTTCTTC. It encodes CASSLTPPSSGLYNEQFF.